The 21 T cell receptor beta chains below come from one sample, sequenced in a study of OX40 agonist ivuxolimab in advanced cancers. The repertoire was sequenced with immunoSEQ multiplex PCR; TCRdb's copy has only in-frame clones and lacks some. The table has tens of thousands of clones, 80% to 90% seen once; the top ten hold roughly 4.7%. The sample here was CD4+ or CD8+ T cells sorted from blood, taken in a trial of the OX40 agonist ivuxolimab. These receptors were collected from an adult with an advanced solid tumor such as melanoma, head and neck, liver or kidney cancer.

V usage is TRBV19 and J usage is TRBJ2-3; TRBD1 aligns across 11 bases. The ends lost 1 base at V and 6 bases at J; junction bases unmatched: 3. Germline CDR1 and CDR2: LNHDA and SQIVND (reference sequence). This CDR3 is 15 amino acids long. The CDR3 DNA follows: TGTGCCAGTAGTATAGGAGGACAGGGGGCCGATACGCAGTATTTT. Its protein is CASSIGGQGADTQYF.

The chain links TRBV9 to TRBJ2-1; D is ambiguous. The germline CDR1 and CDR2 sequences are SGDLS and YYNGEE. This CDR3 contains 14 residues. V was shortened by 0 bases and J by 4 bases, with 8 bases between the two germline ends. The CDR3 DNA reads TGTGCCAGCAGCGTAGCTACCAGGTACAATGAGCAGTTCTTC. Amino acid sequence: CASSVATRYNEQFF.

This clone has a handful of counts. The J gene is TRBJ1-3, the V gene TRBV6-5; D is unclear. In germline, CDR1 is MNHEY, CDR2 SVGAGI. V gave up 4 bases and J gave up 3 bases, with 10 bases separating them. This CDR3 contains 14 residues. The CDR3 DNA is TGTGCCAGCAGTTTGATAGGGATTGGAAACACCATATATTTT. This sequence encodes CASSLIGIGNTIYF.

This clone showed up just once. The junction departs from germline at one end; a sequencing error may be responsible. This sequence joins TRBV7-7 and TRBJ1-1, with a tentative D call TRBD1 (5 bases). The CDR3 extends over 18 amino acids. Germline CDR1 and CDR2: SSHAT and FNYEAQ (reference sequence). CDR3 coding DNA: TGTGCTAGCAGGACCCCCGGCGCAGGGAGATTGGTGGACACTGAAGCTTTCTTT. It encodes CASRTPGAGRLVDTEAFF.

The gene calls are TRBV5-5 and TRBJ1-6; tentatively, D is TRBD1 (5 bases). The CDR3 is 19 residues long. The germline V gene has CDR1 SGHKS and CDR2 YYEKEE (reference sequence). V lost 3 bases and J 0 bases, leaving 19 bases between the germline ends. CDR3 sequence reads: CASSSGHRTGSSYNSPLHF. CDR3 in DNA: TGTGCCAGCAGCTCCGGACATCGAACTGGGAGCTCCTATAATTCACCCCTCCACTTT.

The chain carries TRBV18 and TRBJ1-1; 9 bases line up with TRBD1. This CDR3 has 15 amino acids. V shed 3 bases, J shed 1 base, and the junction held 3 bases outside the gene matches. CDR1 and CDR2 (germline): KGHSH, LQKENI. CDR3: CASSPGTGSNTEAFF. The CDR3 nucleotides read TGTGCCAGCTCACCCGGGACAGGGTCGAACACTGAAGCTTTCTTT.

This chain links TRBV19 with TRBJ2-2; D is ambiguous. Germline CDR1 LNHDA, CDR2 SQIVND (reference sequence). CDR3 length: 17 residues. V shed 7 bases and J shed 2 bases, with 20 bases lying between them. The CDR3 loop reads CASKKIGPGVNTGELFF. The DNA of the CDR3 is TGTGCCAGTAAAAAGATTGGTCCAGGCGTTAACACCGGGGAGCTGTTTTTT.

The CDR3 region is CASSRDRANGETQYF. DNA for the CDR3: TGTGCCAGCAGCCGGGACAGGGCCAATGGGGAGACCCAGTACTTC. The chain has TRBV9 and TRBJ2-5; TRBD1 aligns across 9 bases. CDR3 length equals 15 residues. Germline CDR1 reads SGDLS; CDR2 reads YYNGEE. V dropped 4 bases and J dropped 5; count of bases not matched to a gene: 9.

V usage is TRBV7-6 and J usage is TRBJ1-1, with 7 bases fitting TRBD1. The CDR3 loop spans 13 amino acids. V gave up 1 base and J gave up 4 bases; unmatched junction bases: 0. The germline gives CDR1 SGHVS, CDR2 FNYEAQ. The CDR3 DNA follows: TGTGCCAGCAGCTTAGACAGGGGCACTGAAGCTTTCTTT. It codes for CASSLDRGTEAFF.

In the case of this clone: The junction departs from the called germline gene at one end, perhaps through a read error. The same CDR3 is also encoded by other DNA sequences in this sample. The chain recombines TRBV2 with TRBJ1-2, with D hard to call. The CDR3 sequence is 13 residues long. Germline assignment: CDR1 SNHLY and CDR2 FYNNEI. The CDR3 sequence: CASSEEGNYGYTF. Here the CDR3 DNA reads TGTGCCAGCAGTGAAGAAGGGAACTATGGTTACACCTTC.

V and J are TRBV6-1 and TRBJ2-5, with D perhaps given as TRBD1 or TRBD2 (7 bases each). The CDR3 has 14 residues. CDR1 MNHNS and CDR2 SASEGT come from the germline V gene. Trimming pared 7 bases from V and 3 bases from J, leaving 15 bases between. The CDR3 loop is CASTEQGREETQYF. CDR3 coding DNA: TGTGCCAGCACCGAACAGGGGAGGGAAGAGACCCAGTACTTC.

This clone was detected only a few times. This sequence joins TRBV2 and TRBJ2-7; 7 bases map to TRBD2. The V gene's germline CDR1 is SNHLY and CDR2 FYNNEI. This CDR3 spans 14 amino acids. The ends lost 6 bases at V and 2 bases at J; junction bases unmatched: 7. The CDR3: CASSRGRPTYEQYF. The CDR3 nucleotides read TGTGCCAGCAGCCGCGGGAGACCTACCTACGAGCAGTACTTC. The full variable domain, its missing parts supplied by reference TRBV2 and TRBJ2-7, is EPEVTQTPSHQVTQMGQEVILRCVPISNHLYFYWYRQILGQKVEFLVSFYNNEISEKSEIFDDQFSVERPDGSNFTLKIRSTKLEDSAMYFCASSRGRPTYEQYFGPGTRLTVT.

In its sample, this clone was seen a few times. The chain has TRBV5-1 and TRBJ1-1; D is perhaps TRBD1 (6 bases). The CDR3 length is 15 residues. Trimming stripped 1 base from V and 1 base from J, with 11 bases between. Germline V gene sequence: CDR1 SGHRS, CDR2 YFSETQ. The CDR3 reads CASSLNGGSNTEAFF. CDR3 DNA sequence: TGCGCCAGCAGCTTGAATGGGGGCTCGAACACTGAAGCTTTCTTT. Full variable domain (outside the CDR3, taken from reference TRBV5-1 and TRBJ1-1): KAGVTQTPRYLIKTRGQQVTLSCSPISGHRSVSWYQQTPGQGLQFLFEYFSETQRNKGNFPGRFSGRQFSNSRSEMNVSTLELGDSALYLCASSLNGGSNTEAFFGQGTRLTVV.

This chain uses TRBV9 with TRBJ2-3, with 12 bases fitting TRBD2. The CDR3 is made up of 15 amino acids. Germline trimming cut 4 bases from V and 5 bases from J; bases unmatched to any gene: 5. Germline CDR1 is SGDLS and CDR2 is YYNGEE. CDR3 protein: CASSPSGGAGDTQYF. Here the CDR3 DNA reads TGTGCCAGCAGCCCTAGCGGGGGGGCCGGAGATACGCAGTATTTT.

The V gene is TRBV5-1, the J gene TRBJ2-5; maybe TRBD2 (6 bases). This CDR3 region has 14 residues. Germline loops: CDR1 SGHRS, CDR2 YFSETQ. Trimming stripped 4 bases from V and 1 base from J, with 11 bases between. DNA of the CDR3: TGCGCCAGCAGCAGCCTCGGGGGCCAAGAGACCCAGTACTTC. This sequence encodes CASSSLGGQETQYF.

The V gene is TRBV29-1, the J gene TRBJ1-2, with TRBD1 matching 8 bases. J gave up 7 bases and V 3 bases, and 10 bases lay outside the gene matches. This CDR3 comprises 14 residues. The germline gives CDR1 SQVTM, CDR2 ANQGSEA. The CDR3 DNA sequence: TGCAGCGTTGAGGACAGGGCGGAGATTTCTGGCTACACCTTC. This encodes CSVEDRAEISGYTF.

J is TRBJ1-5 and V is TRBV28; D not certain. The length of the CDR3 is 13 residues. The germline gives CDR1 MDHEN, CDR2 SYDVKM. V was clipped by 3 bases and J by 4 bases, with 7 bases between them. Written as DNA, the CDR3 is TGTGCCAGCAGTTTTTACCGGAATCAGCCCCAGCATTTT. Its protein is CASSFYRNQPQHF.

The rearrangement joins TRBV27 to TRBJ1-1, with unresolved D. This CDR3 contains 13 residues. Trimming removed 3 bases from V and 1 base from J, with 6 bases in between. Germline CDR1 is MNHEY and CDR2 is SMNVEV (reference sequence). The CDR3 sequence is CASSFIRNTEAFF. Here the CDR3 DNA reads TGTGCCAGCAGTTTTATTCGGAACACTGAAGCTTTCTTT.

This chain uses TRBV18 with TRBJ2-3, with 9 bases identical to TRBD1. V lost 0 bases and J lost 3; bases outside the gene matches: 7. Germline lookup yields CDR1 KGHSH and CDR2 LQKENI. The CDR3 has 17 amino acids. CDR3 sequence reads: CASSPPWGQGRTDTQYF. DNA for the CDR3: TGTGCCAGCTCACCACCTTGGGGACAGGGTCGGACAGATACGCAGTATTTT.

The chain combines TRBV19 with TRBJ2-1; unclear D gene. V shed 4 bases and J shed 4 bases, with 5 bases lying between them. The CDR3 consists of 12 residues. Germline CDR1 and CDR2: LNHDA and SQIVND (reference sequence). The CDR3 loop is CASSTSYNEQFF. The CDR3 nucleotides read TGTGCCAGTAGTACCTCTTACAATGAGCAGTTCTTC.

The chain couples TRBV7-2 to TRBJ1-4; D gene unclear. This CDR3 is 13 amino acids long. Germline CDR1 reads SGHTA; CDR2 reads FQGNSA. V lost 5 bases, J lost 12 bases, and 16 bases lay in between. The CDR3 protein is CASSSINREELFF. DNA for the CDR3: TGTGCCAGCAGCAGCATCAACCGGGAGGAACTGTTTTTT.